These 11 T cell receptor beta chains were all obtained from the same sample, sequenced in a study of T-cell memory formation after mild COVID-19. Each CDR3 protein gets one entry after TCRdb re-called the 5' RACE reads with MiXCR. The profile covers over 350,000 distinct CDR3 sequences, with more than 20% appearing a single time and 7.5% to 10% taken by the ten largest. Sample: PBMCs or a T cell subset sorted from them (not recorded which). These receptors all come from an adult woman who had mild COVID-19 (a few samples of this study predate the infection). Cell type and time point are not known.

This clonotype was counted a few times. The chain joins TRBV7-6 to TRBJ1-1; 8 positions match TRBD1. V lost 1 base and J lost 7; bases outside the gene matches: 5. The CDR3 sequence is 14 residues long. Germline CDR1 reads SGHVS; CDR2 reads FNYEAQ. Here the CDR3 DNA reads TGTGCCAGCAGCTTAGGGACAGGGTGGGGTGAAGCTTTCTTT. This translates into CASSLGTGWGEAFF.

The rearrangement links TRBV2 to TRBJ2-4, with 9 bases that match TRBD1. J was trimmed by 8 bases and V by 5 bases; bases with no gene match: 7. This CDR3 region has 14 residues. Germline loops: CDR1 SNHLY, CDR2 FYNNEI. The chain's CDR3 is CASSRDRVLDIQYF. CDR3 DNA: TGTGCCAGCAGTAGGGACAGGGTCTTGGACATTCAGTACTTC.

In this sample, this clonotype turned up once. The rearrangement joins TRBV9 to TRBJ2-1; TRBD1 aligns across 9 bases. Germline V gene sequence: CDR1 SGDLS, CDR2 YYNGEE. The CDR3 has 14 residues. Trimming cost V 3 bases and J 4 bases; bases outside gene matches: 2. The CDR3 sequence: CASSADRGYNEQFF. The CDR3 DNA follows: TGTGCCAGCAGCGCGGACAGGGGTTACAATGAGCAGTTCTTC.

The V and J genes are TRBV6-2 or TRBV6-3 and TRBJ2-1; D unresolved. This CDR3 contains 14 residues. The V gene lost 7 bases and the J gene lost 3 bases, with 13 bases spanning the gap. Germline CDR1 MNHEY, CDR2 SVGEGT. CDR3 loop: CASTRQPNYNEQFF. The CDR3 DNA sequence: TGTGCCAGCACCCGGCAACCTAACTACAATGAGCAGTTCTTC.

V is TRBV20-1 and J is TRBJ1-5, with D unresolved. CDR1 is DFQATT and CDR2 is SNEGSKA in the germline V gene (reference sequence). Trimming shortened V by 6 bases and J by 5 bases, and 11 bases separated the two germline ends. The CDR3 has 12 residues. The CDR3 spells CSARTEDQPQHF. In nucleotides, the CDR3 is TGCAGTGCAAGAACAGAGGATCAGCCCCAGCATTTT.

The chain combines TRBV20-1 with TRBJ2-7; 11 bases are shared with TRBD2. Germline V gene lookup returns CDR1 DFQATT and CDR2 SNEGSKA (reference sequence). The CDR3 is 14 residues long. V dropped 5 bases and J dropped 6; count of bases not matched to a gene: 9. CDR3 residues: CSAHLAGGPGEQYF. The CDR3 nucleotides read TGCAGTGCTCACTTAGCGGGAGGGCCGGGCGAGCAGTACTTC.

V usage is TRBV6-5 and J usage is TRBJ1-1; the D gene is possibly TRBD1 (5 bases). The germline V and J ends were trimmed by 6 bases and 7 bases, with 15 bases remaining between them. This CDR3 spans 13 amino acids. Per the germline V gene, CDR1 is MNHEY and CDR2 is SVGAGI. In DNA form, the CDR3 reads TGTGCCAGCAGCCCTTACGCCCAGGGTGAAGCTTTCTTT. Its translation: CASSPYAQGEAFF.

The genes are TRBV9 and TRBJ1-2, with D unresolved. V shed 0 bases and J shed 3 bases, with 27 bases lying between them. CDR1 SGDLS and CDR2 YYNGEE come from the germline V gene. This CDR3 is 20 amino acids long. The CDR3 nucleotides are TGTGCCAGCAGCGTAGCTACTGACGAACCTGACGGTGGAGCAGACTATGGCTACACCTTC. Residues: CASSVATDEPDGGADYGYTF. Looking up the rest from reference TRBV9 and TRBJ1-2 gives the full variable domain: DSGVTQTPKHLITATGQRVTLRCSPRSGDLSVYWYQQSLDQGLQFLIQYYNGEERAKGNILERFSAQQFPDLHSELNLSSLELGDSALYFCASSVATDEPDGGADYGYTFGSGTRLTVV.

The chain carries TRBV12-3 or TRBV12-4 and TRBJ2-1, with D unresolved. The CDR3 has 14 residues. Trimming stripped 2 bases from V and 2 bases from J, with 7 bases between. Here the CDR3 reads CASSLRLTYNEQFF. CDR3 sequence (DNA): TGTGCCAGCAGTTTAAGGCTTACCTACAATGAGCAGTTCTTC.

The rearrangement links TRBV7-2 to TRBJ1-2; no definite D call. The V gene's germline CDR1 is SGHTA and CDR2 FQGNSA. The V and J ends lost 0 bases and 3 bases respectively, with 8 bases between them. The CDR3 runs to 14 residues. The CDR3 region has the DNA TGTGCCAGCAGCTTAGCTGTGGGCGACTATGGCTACACCTTC. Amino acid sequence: CASSLAVGDYGYTF. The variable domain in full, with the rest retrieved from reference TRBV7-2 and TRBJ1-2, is GAGVSQSPSNKVTEKGKDVELRCDPISGHTALYWYRQSLGQGLEFLIYFQGNSAPDKSGLPSDRFSAERTGGSVSTLTIQRTQQEDSAVYLCASSLAVGDYGYTFGSGTRLTVV.

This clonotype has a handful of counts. Written as DNA, the CDR3 is TGTGCCAGCTTCGACCCCCTAACCTACGAGCAGTACTTC. Translating gives CASFDPLTYEQYF. The rearrangement links TRBV7-2 to TRBJ2-7; D not certain. V lost 8 bases, J lost 2 bases, and 13 bases lay in between. The germline V gene encodes CDR1 SGHTA and CDR2 FQGNSA. This CDR3 region has 13 residues.